This TCR beta chain was observed in a study of cytotoxic CD8 clonotypes in ibrutinib-treated CLL. The table came from immunoSEQ multiplex PCR; TCRdb's copy has only in-frame clones and leaves some out. The sample consists of fewer than 400,000 clones, about 61% of them appearing once. The germline gives CDR1 SGHAT, CDR2 FQDESV (reference sequence). Trimming left V 4 bases short and J 6 bases short, with 15 bases between. The CDR3 spans 14 residues. Study-wide findings and caveats: Sustained-remission patients were sampled at different times than progressing patients were.

This clone was seen only a few times. The antigen remains undetermined. The sequence was obtained from a human donor with chronic lymphocytic leukemia. V is TRBV11-1 and J is TRBJ1-2; no firm D call. The sequenced sample was PBMCs, obtained after 36 months of ibrutinib treatment. CDR3 loop: CASSSYPHGHGYTF. CDR3 sequence (DNA): TGTGCCAGCAGCTCTTACCCCCACGGCCATGGCTACACCTTC.